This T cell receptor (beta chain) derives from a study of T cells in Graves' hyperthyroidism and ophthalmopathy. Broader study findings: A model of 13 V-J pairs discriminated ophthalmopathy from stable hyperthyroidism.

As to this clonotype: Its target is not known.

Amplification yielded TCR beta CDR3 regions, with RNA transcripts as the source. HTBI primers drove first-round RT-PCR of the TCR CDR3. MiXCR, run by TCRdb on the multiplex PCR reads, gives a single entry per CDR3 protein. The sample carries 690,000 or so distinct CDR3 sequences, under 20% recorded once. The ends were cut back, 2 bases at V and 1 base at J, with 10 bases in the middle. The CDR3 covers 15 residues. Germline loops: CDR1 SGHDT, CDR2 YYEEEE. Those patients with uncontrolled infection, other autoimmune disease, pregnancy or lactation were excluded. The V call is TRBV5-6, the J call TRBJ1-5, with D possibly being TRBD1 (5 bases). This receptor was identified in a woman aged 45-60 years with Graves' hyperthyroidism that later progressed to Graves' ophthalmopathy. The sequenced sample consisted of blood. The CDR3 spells CASSFSRASNQPQHF. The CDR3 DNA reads TGTGCCAGCAGCTTCTCCAGGGCGAGCAATCAGCCCCAGCATTTT.